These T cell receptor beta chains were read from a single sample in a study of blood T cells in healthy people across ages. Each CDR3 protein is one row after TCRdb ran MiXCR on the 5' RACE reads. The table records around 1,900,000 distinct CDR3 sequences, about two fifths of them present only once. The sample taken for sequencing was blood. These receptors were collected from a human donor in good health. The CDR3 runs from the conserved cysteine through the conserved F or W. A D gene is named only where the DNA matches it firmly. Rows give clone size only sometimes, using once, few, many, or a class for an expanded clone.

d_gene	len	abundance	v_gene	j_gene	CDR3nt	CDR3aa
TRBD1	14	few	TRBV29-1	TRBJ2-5	TGCAGCGTTAGACCGACAGGGGCCCAAGAGACCCAGTACTTC	CSVRPTGAQETQYF
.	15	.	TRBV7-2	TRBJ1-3	TGTGCCAGCAGCTTAGTCAGGGAACTTGGAAACACCATATATTTT	CASSLVRELGNTIYF
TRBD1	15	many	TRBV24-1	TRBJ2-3	TGTGCCACCAGTGATCCGGGACAGGGCACAGATACGCAGTATTTT	CATSDPGQGTDTQYF
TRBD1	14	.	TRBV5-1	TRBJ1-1	TGCGCCAGCAGCTTAGGACAGGGGAATGATGAAGCTTTCTTT	CASSLGQGNDEAFF
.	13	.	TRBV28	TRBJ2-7	TGTGCCAGCAGTCTCCGGACTGATGCGGAGCAGTACTTC	CASSLRTDAEQYF
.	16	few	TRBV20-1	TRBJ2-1	TGCAGTGCTAGAGTAGCCCGGAAGGACTCCTACAATGAGCAGTTCTTC	CSARVARKDSYNEQFF
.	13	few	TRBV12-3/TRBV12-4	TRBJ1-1	TGCGCCAGCAGCTTGAAAGGGAACACTGAAGCTTTCTTT	CASSLKGNTEAFF
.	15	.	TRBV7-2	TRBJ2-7	TGTGCCAGCAGCTTAGACACAGGCCACCCCTACGAGCAGTACTTC	CASSLDTGHPYEQYF
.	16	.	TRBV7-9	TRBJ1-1	TGTGCCAGCAGCTTAGCGTTGGGGGTTTCCTACACTGAAGCTTTCTTT	CASSLALGVSYTEAFF
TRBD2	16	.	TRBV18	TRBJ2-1	TGTGCCAGCTCCCTTCCCGGGACTAGCGGGTACAATGAGCAGTTCTTC	CASSLPGTSGYNEQFF
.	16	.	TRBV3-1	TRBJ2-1	TGTGCCAGCAGCCACTGGGGAGGAGCTACTGGCAATGAGCGGTTCTTC	CASSHWGGATGNERFF
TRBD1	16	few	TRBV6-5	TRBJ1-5	TGTGCCAGCAGCCCTGACAGGGATGGTGGCAATCAGCCCCAGCATTTT	CASSPDRDGGNQPQHF
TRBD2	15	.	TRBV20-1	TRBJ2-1	TGCAGTGCTGAAGCGGGGGTCGCCTCCTACAATGAGCAGTTCTTC	CSAEAGVASYNEQFF
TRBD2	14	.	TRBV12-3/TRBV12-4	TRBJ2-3	TGTGCCAGCAGCAGACGAGCGGGACCAGATGTGCAGTATTTT	CASSRRAGPDVQYF
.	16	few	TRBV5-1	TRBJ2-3	TGCGCCAGCAGCTTGGGGGCGTCTCACTATACAGATACGCAGTATTTT	CASSLGASHYTDTQYF
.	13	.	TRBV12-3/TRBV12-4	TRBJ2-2	TGTGCCAGCAGTCCCATCGGGACCGGGGAGCTGTTTTTT	CASSPIGTGELFF
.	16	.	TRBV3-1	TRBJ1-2	TGTGCCAGCAGCCCAACGACAGCGGGGGGATTCTATGGCTACACCTTC	CASSPTTAGGFYGYTF
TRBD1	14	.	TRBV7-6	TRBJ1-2	TGTGCCAGCAGCCCCGGTGCTGGGACAGGGCAGGCCACCTTC	CASSPGAGTGQATF
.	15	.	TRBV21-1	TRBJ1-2	TGTGCCAGCAGCAAAGCGGGCAGGGCCTACTATGGCTACACCTTC	CASSKAGRAYYGYTF
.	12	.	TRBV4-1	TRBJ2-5	TGCGCCAGCAGCCCGCACTCGGAGACCCAGTACTTC	CASSPHSETQYF
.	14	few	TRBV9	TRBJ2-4	TGTGCCAGCAGCCCCGAGCCTGGAGGGGGCATTCAGTACTTC	CASSPEPGGGIQYF
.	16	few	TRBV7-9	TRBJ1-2	TGTGCCAGCAGCTTAGCGGTGGGGATCCCGTTCTATCGCTACACCTTC	CASSLAVGIPFYRYTF
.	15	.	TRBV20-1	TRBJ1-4	TGCAGTGCTAGAGATGTGACGTCAACTAATGAAAAACTGTTTTTT	CSARDVTSTNEKLFF
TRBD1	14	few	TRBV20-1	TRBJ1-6	TGCAGTGCTATAAGACGACAGGGTAGTTCACCCCTCCACTTT	CSAIRRQGSSPLHF
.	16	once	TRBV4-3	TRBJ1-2	TGCGCCAGCAGCCGAGCTACCGGGACGGACAGTTCTAGCTACACCTTC	CASSRATGTDSSSYTF
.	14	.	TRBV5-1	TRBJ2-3	TGCGCCAGCAGCTTGGCCCAATCGGGGGATACGCAGTATTTT	CASSLAQSGDTQYF
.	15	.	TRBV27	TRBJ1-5	TGTGCCAGCAGTTTTCATCCGACGGTCAATCAGCCCCAGCATTTT	CASSFHPTVNQPQHF
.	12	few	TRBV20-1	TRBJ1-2	TGCAGTGCAGGAGGGTTTCGCTATGGCTACACCTTC	CSAGGFRYGYTF
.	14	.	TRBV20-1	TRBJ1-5	TGCAGTGCTAGAGCTCGCATTAGCAATCAGCCCCAGCATTTT	CSARARISNQPQHF
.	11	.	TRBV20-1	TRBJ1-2	TGCAGTAGTACATCCGTCTATGGCTACACCTTC	CSSTSVYGYTF
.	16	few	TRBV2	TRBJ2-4	TGTGCCAGCAGTGAAGCAACAGGTCGAGCCAAAAACATTCAGTACTTC	CASSEATGRAKNIQYF
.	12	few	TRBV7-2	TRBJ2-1	TGTGCCAGCAGCAGTAGTTGGAATGAGCAGTTCTTC	CASSSSWNEQFF
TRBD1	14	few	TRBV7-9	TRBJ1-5	TGTGCCAGCAGGGCAGACAGGGAGGATCAGCCCCAGCATTTT	CASRADREDQPQHF
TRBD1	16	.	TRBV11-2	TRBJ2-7	TGTGCCAGCAGCTTAGGGACTCACAGGGGCTCCTACGAGCAGTACTTC	CASSLGTHRGSYEQYF
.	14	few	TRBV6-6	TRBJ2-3	TGTGCCAGCAGCCCAGGGATTCGGAGGGATACGCAGTATTTT	CASSPGIRRDTQYF
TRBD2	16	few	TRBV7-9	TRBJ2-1	TGTGCCAGCAGCTCCCCAGCGGGGGACACCTACAATGAGCAGTTCTTC	CASSSPAGDTYNEQFF
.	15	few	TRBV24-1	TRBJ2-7	TGTGCCACCAGTCCCCGGGACACGGACCACTACGAGCAGTACTTC	CATSPRDTDHYEQYF
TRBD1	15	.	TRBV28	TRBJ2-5	TGTGCCAGCAGTGCATGGACAGGGGGCAGCGAGACCCAGTACTTC	CASSAWTGGSETQYF
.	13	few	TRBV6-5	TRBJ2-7	TGTGCCAGCGGACCGGGATTACCCTACGAGCAGTACTTC	CASGPGLPYEQYF
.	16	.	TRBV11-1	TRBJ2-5	TGTGCCAGCAGCCCATATCGACCCCCGGGTCAAGAGACCCAGTACTTC	CASSPYRPPGQETQYF
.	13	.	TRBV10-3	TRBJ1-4	TGTGCCTCTGGGGAACAGTCTAATGAAAAACTGTTTTTT	CASGEQSNEKLFF
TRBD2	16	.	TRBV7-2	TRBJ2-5	TGTGCCAGCAGCGTTGGGACTAGCGGGGGGCGAGAGACCCAGTACTTC	CASSVGTSGGRETQYF
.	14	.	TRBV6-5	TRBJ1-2	TGTGCCAGCAGGAGCAGGGTATTGGAGTATGGCTACACCTTC	CASRSRVLEYGYTF
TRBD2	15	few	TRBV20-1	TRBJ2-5	TGCAGTGCTAGAGATCTCCGGGGGGGCGGGGAGACCCAGTACTTC	CSARDLRGGGETQYF
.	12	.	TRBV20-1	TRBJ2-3	TGCAGTGCTGTTACAGTGGCAGATACGCAGTATTTT	CSAVTVADTQYF
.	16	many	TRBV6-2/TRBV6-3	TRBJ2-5	TGTGCCAGCAGTTACTCGCCAGGGGAATGGGATGAGACCCAGTACTTC	CASSYSPGEWDETQYF
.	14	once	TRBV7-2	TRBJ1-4	TGTGCCAGCAGCCCAGCTCAAGTTAATGAAAAACTGTTTTTT	CASSPAQVNEKLFF
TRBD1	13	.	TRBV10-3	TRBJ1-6	TGTGCCATCAGTGGGGACAGCAATTCACCCCTCCACTTT	CAISGDSNSPLHF
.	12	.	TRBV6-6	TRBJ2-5	TGTGCCAGCACCCAGGGGTCGGAGACCCAGTACTTC	CASTQGSETQYF
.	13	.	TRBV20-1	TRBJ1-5	TGCAGTGCTAGTGGCACCAGCAATCAGCCCCAGCATTTT	CSASGTSNQPQHF
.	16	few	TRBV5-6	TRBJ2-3	TGTGCCAGCAGTGAACCGGGACAACAATACACAGATACGCAGTATTTT	CASSEPGQQYTDTQYF
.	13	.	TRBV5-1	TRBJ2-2	TGCGCCAGCAGCTATTGGGAAACCGGGGAGCTGTTTTTT	CASSYWETGELFF
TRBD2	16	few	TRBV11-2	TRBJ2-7	TGTGCCAGCAGCTTAGATTCTAGCGGGAGCTCCTACGAGCAGTACTTC	CASSLDSSGSSYEQYF
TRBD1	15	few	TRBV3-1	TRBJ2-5	TGTGCCAGCAGCCGGCAACAGGGGGTTCAGGAGACCCAGTACTTC	CASSRQQGVQETQYF
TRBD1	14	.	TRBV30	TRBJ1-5	TGTGCCTGGGGGCGACAGGGGAGAAAAGAGCCACAGCATTTT	CAWGRQGRKEPQHF
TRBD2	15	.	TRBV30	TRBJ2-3	TGTGCCACCCAAGTGGCGGGGGAGCGCAGAGATACGCAGTATTTT	CATQVAGERRDTQYF
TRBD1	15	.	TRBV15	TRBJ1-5	TGTGCCACCAGCAGAGGAGGGACAGACAGTCAGCCCCAGCATTTT	CATSRGGTDSQPQHF
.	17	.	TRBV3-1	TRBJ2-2	TGTGCCAGCAGCCAAGTAGTAGCGCGGGCCGACACCGGGGAGCTGTTTTTT	CASSQVVARADTGELFF